The 18 T cell receptor beta chains given below trace back to one sample, sequenced in a study of beta chain features in type 1 diabetes. Points from the study as a whole: Significant though moderate, a shortening of TCRB CDR3s appeared in all four CD4+ subsets of Type 1 diabetes patients.

Sequencing targeted expressed TCRB transcripts, as all isolated RNA had been reverse transcribed. Using immunoSEQ multiplex PCR, the repertoire was profiled, and TCRdb retains in-frame clones only, with some absent. The sample yields hundreds of thousands of clones, about 13% seen once. These receptors have no known antigen. The sequenced sample was naive CD4+ T cells from blood. All receptors come from a man aged 25 to 40 with type 1 diabetes.

This clone was seen a handful of times. The chain uses TRBV28 and TRBJ1-2; 8 bases align to TRBD1. The J segment lost 7 bases and the V segment lost 6 bases, leaving 10 bases of the junction unmatched. The CDR3 loop spans 14 amino acids. Germline V lookup: CDR1 MDHEN, CDR2 SYDVKM. CDR3 DNA sequence: TGTGCCAGCAGCTCGGGACAGGCGAGCCTTGGCTACACCTTC. Its translation: CASSSGQASLGYTF.

Note on this clone: At the DNA level, this CDR3 is encoded by other sequences in the same sample as well. The chain recombines TRBV28 with TRBJ2-7; 11 bases line up with TRBD2. CDR1 MDHEN and CDR2 SYDVKM come from the germline V gene. J was trimmed by 0 bases and V by 2 bases; bases with no gene match: 0. The CDR3 has 15 residues. DNA for the CDR3: TGTGCCAGCAGTTTAGGACTAGCGGGCTCCTACGAGCAGTACTTC. It encodes CASSLGLAGSYEQYF.

This clone was picked up a small number of times. This sequence joins TRBV2 and TRBJ2-1, with 15 bases aligning to TRBD2. Losses at the gene ends were 6 bases for V and 10 bases for J; bases not matched to a gene: 13. The germline CDR1 and CDR2 sequences are SNHLY and FYNNEI. This CDR3 is built from 17 residues. The CDR3 protein is CASSPLRTSGRAIEQFF. CDR3 DNA sequence: TGTGCCAGCAGCCCTCTCCGGACTAGCGGGAGGGCCATAGAGCAGTTCTTC.

This clone was counted a few times. The chain joins TRBV20-1 to TRBJ2-4; possible D gene TRBD1, 5 bases. Germline lookup yields CDR1 DFQATT and CDR2 SNEGSKA (reference sequence). CDR3 size: 11 residues. V lost 3 bases to trimming and J lost 8 bases, with 8 bases between them. The CDR3 here is CSASEGDIQYF. The CDR3 coding sequence is TGCAGTGCTAGTGAAGGGGACATTCAGTACTTC.

J is TRBJ1-2 and V is TRBV5-4; 8 nucleotides align to TRBD1. Germline values: CDR1 SGHNT, CDR2 YYREEE (reference sequence). The CDR3 has 15 amino acids. Trimming removed 0 bases from V and 7 bases from J; junction bases left unmatched: 8. The CDR3 DNA sequence: TGTGCCAGCAGCTTGGTTAACAGGGGGGATCCTGGCTACACCTTC. Translated, it gives CASSLVNRGDPGYTF. Using reference TRBV5-4 and TRBJ1-2 for the parts outside the CDR3, the full variable domain is ETGVTQSPTHLIKTRGQQVTLRCSSQSGHNTVSWYQQALGQGPQFIFQYYREEENGRGNFPPRFSGLQFPNYSSELNVNALELDDSALYLCASSLVNRGDPGYTFGSGTRLTVV.

This clone was detected only a few times. The rearrangement joins TRBV28 to TRBJ2-1; TRBD2 aligns across 9 bases. From germline, CDR1 is MDHEN and CDR2 SYDVKM. The length of the CDR3 is 16 residues. The trim removed 3 bases at V and 4 bases at J, leaving 7 bases unmatched. The DNA for the CDR3 is TGTGCCAGCAGTTTTCGGCGGGAGGGGACATACAATGAGCAGTTCTTC. It translates to CASSFRREGTYNEQFF.

The chain couples TRBV6-5 to TRBJ2-2; tentatively, D is TRBD2 (6 bases). V lost 4 bases and J 1 base, leaving 7 bases between the germline ends. In germline, CDR1 is MNHEY, CDR2 SVGAGI. The CDR3 covers 14 residues. The CDR3 DNA follows: TGTGCCAGCAGTTGGACTAAGAACACCGGGGAGCTGTTTTTT. It encodes CASSWTKNTGELFF.

This clone has a handful of counts. CDR3 region: CASSTGTGKETQYF. CDR3 nucleotides: TGTGCCAGCAGCACCGGGACAGGGAAAGAGACCCAGTACTTC. The chain uses TRBV7-9 and TRBJ2-5; 9 bases are shared with TRBD1. The CDR3 extends over 14 amino acids. Germline V gene sequence: CDR1 SEHNR, CDR2 FQNEAQ (reference sequence). V lost 5 bases to trimming and J lost 3 bases; unmatched junction nucleotides: 4.

This clone was seen a few times. V and J are TRBV27 and TRBJ2-6; 9 bases align to TRBD1. Trimming took 6 bases from V and 4 from J; bases not matched to a gene: 13. This CDR3 is 18 amino acids long. Germline V gives CDR1 MNHEY, CDR2 SMNVEV (reference sequence). CDR3 bases: TGTGCCAGCAGCCGCAGGGACAGGGATGGTGTGGGGGCCAACGTCCTGACTTTC. It translates to CASSRRDRDGVGANVLTF.

This clone was counted between two and nine times. The gene calls are TRBV27 and TRBJ2-7, with 12 bases matching TRBD2. Trimming cost V 6 bases and J 7 bases; bases outside gene matches: 4. The CDR3 extends over 13 amino acids. Germline V gene sequence: CDR1 MNHEY, CDR2 SMNVEV (reference sequence). CDR3 amino acids: CASRTSGSHEQYF. The DNA for the CDR3 is TGTGCCAGCAGGACTAGCGGGAGTCATGAGCAGTACTTC.

The gene calls are TRBV9 and TRBJ2-1; TRBD2 matches 9 bases. The ends lost 0 bases at V and 9 bases at J; junction bases unmatched: 7. The CDR3 contains 15 residues. CDR1 and CDR2 (germline): SGDLS, YYNGEE. The CDR3 coding sequence is TGTGCCAGCAGCGTAGAGCTAGCGGGAAGGGGTGAGCAGTTCTTC. Its protein is CASSVELAGRGEQFF.

This clone was found a few times. This sequence joins TRBV28 and TRBJ2-3; D is undetermined. Per germline, CDR1 MDHEN and CDR2 SYDVKM. This CDR3 has 15 amino acids. V was shortened by 3 bases and J by 6 bases, with 16 bases between the two germline ends. As DNA, the CDR3 is TGTGCCAGCAGTTTCAAGCTAGTTTTGTCGGATACGCAGTATTTT. It specifies CASSFKLVLSDTQYF.

This clone was seen many times. The V call is TRBV23-1, the J call TRBJ2-7, with a tentative D call TRBD2 (5 bases). TRBV23-1 is marked as an open reading frame, function uncertain. V lost 4 bases to trimming and J lost 4 bases, with 17 bases between them. This CDR3 has 15 amino acids. CDR3 residues: CASSLDCTLAYEQYF. The DNA of the CDR3 is TGCGCCAGCAGTCTGGACTGTACGCTGGCGTACGAGCAGTACTTC.

This clone was seen a handful of times. The genes are TRBV7-9 and TRBJ2-3; 8 bases agree with TRBD2. The CDR3 is made up of 14 amino acids. Germline values: CDR1 SEHNR, CDR2 FQNEAQ (reference sequence). V dropped 4 bases and J dropped 6; count of bases not matched to a gene: 6. The CDR3 DNA reads as TGTGCCAGCAGCTCCCCGGGACTAGTGGATACGCAGTATTTT. Encoded protein: CASSSPGLVDTQYF. Complete variable domain (other parts from reference TRBV7-9 and TRBJ2-3): DTGVSQNPRHKITKRGQNVTFRCDPISEHNRLYWYRQTLGQGPEFLTYFQNEAQLEKSRLLSDRFSAERPKGSFSTLEIQRTEQGDSAMYLCASSSPGLVDTQYFGPGTRLTVL.

This clone has just a few counts. The chain recombines TRBV7-9 with TRBJ2-4, with 8 bases lining up with TRBD2. Trimming took 6 bases from V and 6 from J; bases not matched to a gene: 7. There are 14 residues in the CDR3. CDR1 and CDR2 (germline): SEHNR, FQNEAQ (reference sequence). The CDR3 nucleotides are TGTGCCAGCAGTGCGGTAGCGGGATCAAACATTCAGTACTTC. Translation: CASSAVAGSNIQYF.

In its sample, this clone was seen a few times. The J gene is TRBJ1-5, the V gene TRBV6-5; 7 bases are shared with TRBD1. Germline trimming cut 4 bases from V and 7 bases from J; bases unmatched to any gene: 7. The germline CDR1 and CDR2 sequences are MNHEY and SVGAGI. This CDR3 has 14 amino acids. The CDR3: CASSFGTEDQPQHF. Here the CDR3 DNA reads TGTGCCAGCAGTTTCGGGACAGAGGACCAGCCCCAGCATTTT.

This clone has only a few counts. V usage is TRBV20-1 and J usage is TRBJ1-1; D is uncertain. CDR3 length: 9 amino acids. Germline values: CDR1 DFQATT, CDR2 SNEGSKA (reference sequence). Trimming cost V 4 bases and J 7 bases, with 4 bases left between them. The chain's CDR3 is CSAIYEAFF. The CDR3 nucleotides are TGCAGTGCTATCTATGAAGCTTTCTTT.

This clone was picked up a small number of times. The chain has TRBV9 and TRBJ2-1, with D perhaps matching TRBD2 (6 bases). Germline-derived CDR1 and CDR2 are SGDLS and YYNGEE. The CDR3 has 16 residues. The V and J ends lost 1 base and 6 bases respectively, with 17 bases between them. The CDR3: CASSVRPAGLANEQFF. The CDR3 DNA reads TGTGCCAGCAGCGTACGGCCAGCGGGCTTGGCCAATGAGCAGTTCTTC.